This T cell receptor (beta chain) was recorded in a study of cytomegalovirus exposure and HLA in healthy donors. The donors, nominally healthy at sampling, likely had unrecorded immune exposures. This clone was found a few times. What it binds is not known. Study conclusions and caveats: Researchers reported in a later analysis that common viral pathogens appeared linked to several top clusters. The study reported that TCR beta sequences accurately predicted HLA-A and HLA-B alleles in most subjects. Most TCR beta V segments were productive about 87% or about 30% of the time in an earlier analysis.

V lost 6 bases and J lost 4, with 19 bases in between. Germline lookup yields CDR1 SGHRS and CDR2 YFSETQ. This CDR3 is 15 amino acids long. Use of 60 Vbeta and 13 Jbeta primers characterized the PCR. This table comes from immunoSEQ multiplex PCR, and its TCRdb copy is limited to in-frame clones, with some not included. The sample has about 120,000 clones, 80% seen once. The V call is TRBV5-1, the J call TRBJ1-1; D possibly corresponds to TRBD1 (5 bases). This receptor was taken from a female donor in good health and CMV-seropositive. Sequencing input: PBMCs. CDR3 amino acids: CASNPGGTDPTEAFF. The CDR3 DNA reads TGCGCCAGCAACCCCGGGGGGACGGACCCCACTGAAGCTTTCTTT.